The 29 T cell receptor beta chains below all came from one sample that was sequenced in a study of cytomegalovirus exposure and HLA in healthy donors (dated by TCRdb to about 2017). Preparation of the library involved the immunoSEQ multiplex PCR assay. For the multiplex PCR, a mixture combining 60 forward primers for TCR Vbeta segments and 13 reverse primers for TCR Jbeta segments was used. TCRdb took this table from immuneACCESS and kept in-frame rearrangements with V and J called. Such tables lack part of the clones; where checked against another copy, unresolved V genes explain under half of the gap, and the rest is unexplained. The sample contains roughly 120,000 clones, around three quarters of them found a single time. The ten most abundant clones make up around 5% of the sample. Sequencing was done on a sample of PBMCs. The receptors were gathered from a man aged 50 or older in good health and CMV-seropositive.

The genes are TRBV7-2 and TRBJ2-7, with D perhaps matching TRBD1 (6 bases). The germline V gene encodes CDR1 SGHTA and CDR2 FQGNSA. V lost 5 bases to trimming and J lost 1 base, with 12 bases between them. This CDR3 region has 14 residues. The CDR3 reads CASSGRDTSYEQYF. For the CDR3, the DNA is TGTGCCAGCAGCGGACGGGACACGTCCTACGAGCAGTACTTC. The entire variable domain, with the rest obtained from reference TRBV7-2 and TRBJ2-7, is as follows: GAGVSQSPSNKVTEKGKDVELRCDPISGHTALYWYRQSLGQGLEFLIYFQGNSAPDKSGLPSDRFSAERTGGSVSTLTIQRTQQEDSAVYLCASSGRDTSYEQYFGPGTRLTVT.

This rearrangement joins TRBV28 to TRBJ2-1; 11 bases are shared with TRBD2. In germline, CDR1 is MDHEN, CDR2 SYDVKM. J was trimmed by 5 bases and V by 6 bases; bases with no gene match: 9. The CDR3 is made up of 16 amino acids. The CDR3 loop reads CASSRTTSGGNNEQFF. The DNA of the CDR3 is TGTGCCAGCAGCCGTACCACTAGCGGGGGTAACAATGAGCAGTTCTTC.

DNA of the CDR3: TGTGCCATCAGTGAGAGGACAGGGTTAGATGGCTACACCTTC. This sequence encodes CAISERTGLDGYTF. The V gene is TRBV10-3, the J gene TRBJ1-2; 8 bases match TRBD1. This CDR3 has 14 amino acids. The germline gives CDR1 ENHRY, CDR2 SYGVKD. Trimming took 2 bases from V and 6 from J; bases not matched to a gene: 5.

The CDR3 sequence: CASSSAYEQYF. CDR3 nucleotides: TGTGCCAGCAGTTCCGCCTACGAGCAGTACTTC. The rearrangement joins TRBV5-6 to TRBJ2-7; D not resolved. The CDR3 is 11 residues long. With 5 bases removed from V and 2 bases from J, the gap between germline ends came to 5 bases. The germline V gene encodes CDR1 SGHDT and CDR2 YYEEEE.

The chain links TRBV4-1 to TRBJ1-5, with 11 bases matching TRBD1. J was trimmed by 7 bases and V by 6 bases; bases with no gene match: 5. The CDR3 runs 14 residues. Germline V CDR1 and CDR2: MGHRA, YSYEKL. The CDR3 DNA reads as TGCGCCAGCAGTCCGGGACAGGGGGACCAGCCCCAGCATTTT. This sequence encodes CASSPGQGDQPQHF.

This clone has a handful of counts. V gene TRBV28 combines with J gene TRBJ1-5, with TRBD1 as a possible D gene (6 bases). Per germline, CDR1 MDHEN and CDR2 SYDVKM. V dropped 6 bases and J dropped 1 base, with 10 bases sitting between them. The CDR3 length is 14 residues. CDR3 DNA: TGTGCCAGCAGCAGGGGATGGAGCAATCAGCCCCAGCATTTT. Protein: CASSRGWSNQPQHF.

The chain has TRBV7-9 and TRBJ1-1; D is unresolved. Germline CDR1 reads SEHNR; CDR2 reads FQNEAQ (reference sequence). V was shortened by 8 bases and J by 5 bases, with 9 bases between the two germline ends. This CDR3 comprises 11 residues. The CDR3, as DNA: TGTGCCAGCGGTAGGAGGACTGAAGCTTTCTTT. Translated, it gives CASGRRTEAFF. The variable domain in full, completed from reference TRBV7-9 and TRBJ1-1, reads DTGVSQNPRHKITKRGQNVTFRCDPISEHNRLYWYRQTLGQGPEFLTYFQNEAQLEKSRLLSDRFSAERPKGSFSTLEIQRTEQGDSAMYLCASGRRTEAFFGQGTRLTVV.

The rearrangement joins TRBV9 to TRBJ1-1; 10 bases align to TRBD1. V shed 4 bases, J shed 4 bases, and the junction held 7 bases outside the gene matches. Germline lookup yields CDR1 SGDLS and CDR2 YYNGEE. The CDR3 totals 15 residues. Here the CDR3 DNA reads TGTGCCAGCAGCAGGCGGGACAGGGGAACCACTGAAGCTTTCTTT. Residues: CASSRRDRGTTEAFF.

The V and J genes are TRBV21-1 and TRBJ2-1; the listed D gene, TRBD2, was not tested against the DNA. TRBV21-1 is a pseudogene segment. This CDR3 is 22 amino acids long. The CDR3, as DNA: TGTGCCAGCAGCAAAGATCAGGGGGGGTTTCCTAGCGGGAGGTTGGGCTACAATGAGCAGTTCTTC. Translating it yields CASSKDQGGFPSGRLGYNEQFF.

The gene calls are TRBV6-1 and TRBJ2-4; 9 bases fit TRBD2. V was pared by 7 bases and J by 6 bases, with 7 bases of the junction left unmatched. CDR1 is MNHNS, CDR2 SASEGT, per germline. The CDR3 length is 14 residues. CDR3 sequence reads: CASTPRGGGNIQYF. The CDR3 DNA is TGTGCCAGCACCCCGCGGGGGGGCGGAAACATTCAGTACTTC.

The rearrangement uses TRBV5-1 and TRBJ1-5; D unclear. Germline V CDR1 and CDR2: SGHRS, YFSETQ. The CDR3 length is 17 residues. V was pared by 0 bases and J by 0 bases, with 13 bases between. CDR3 nucleotide sequence: TGCGCCAGCAGCTTGGGTGCGGGCCACAATAGCAATCAGCCCCAGCATTTT. As protein: CASSLGAGHNSNQPQHF.

The CDR3 DNA reads TGTGCCAGTAGTATAGTGGGGTCAGGGCTCTATAGCAATCAGCCCCAGCATTTT. The encoded protein is CASSIVGSGLYSNQPQHF. This rearrangement joins TRBV19 to TRBJ1-5; perhaps TRBD1 as D (5 bases). Trimming cost V 1 base and J 0 bases, with 16 bases left between them. There are 18 residues in the CDR3. Germline V gene sequence: CDR1 LNHDA, CDR2 SQIVND (reference sequence).

This chain connects TRBV6-1 to TRBJ1-4; a possible D gene is TRBD1 (6 bases). Per the germline V gene, CDR1 is MNHNS and CDR2 is SASEGT. Trimming shortened V by 6 bases and J by 7 bases, and 9 bases separated the two germline ends. The CDR3 contains 12 residues. The CDR3 region has the DNA TGTGCCAGCAGACCAGGGGCTGAAAAACTGTTTTTT. Translating gives CASRPGAEKLFF.

V usage is TRBV7-8 and J usage is TRBJ2-3; D possibly corresponds to TRBD1 (6 bases). The CDR3 loop spans 13 amino acids. V lost 3 bases, J lost 3 bases, and 7 bases lay in between. From germline, CDR1 is SGHVS and CDR2 FQNEAQ. The CDR3 loop is CASSFRGTDTQYF. CDR3 bases: TGTGCCAGCAGCTTCAGGGGTACAGATACGCAGTATTTT. The variable domain in full, completed from reference TRBV7-8 and TRBJ2-3, reads GAGVSQSPRYKVAKRGQDVALRCDPISGHVSLFWYQQALGQGPEFLTYFQNEAQLDKSGLPSDRFFAERPEGSVSTLKIQRTQQEDSAVYLCASSFRGTDTQYFGPGTRLTVL.

This clone was detected only once. This rearrangement joins TRBV4-2 to TRBJ1-1; tentatively, D is TRBD1 (5 bases). Germline V gene data show CDR1 as LGHNA and CDR2 as YNFKEQ. The CDR3 extends over 15 amino acids. The V gene lost 2 bases and the J gene lost 4 bases, with 14 bases spanning the gap. In nucleotides, the CDR3 is TGTGCCAGCAGCCAACGGCCAGGGCCCGGCACTGAAGCTTTCTTT. Its protein product is CASSQRPGPGTEAFF.

This clone was detected a few times. CDR3 residues: CASSQSGRGITADGYTF. In DNA form, the CDR3 reads TGCGCCAGCAGTCAATCGGGCAGGGGGATTACTGCCGATGGCTACACCTTC. V and J are TRBV23-1 and TRBJ1-2; 7 bases are a match to TRBD1. TRBV23-1 is classed as an ORF, of uncertain function. J gave up 6 bases and V 0 bases, and 13 bases lay outside the gene matches. The CDR3 extends over 17 amino acids.

J is TRBJ1-1 and V is TRBV27; the D gene is possibly TRBD1 (6 bases). This CDR3 spans 15 amino acids. CDR1 and CDR2 from the germline V gene are MNHEY and SMNVEV (reference sequence). V was clipped by 6 bases and J by 4 bases, with 18 bases between them. The CDR3 loop reads CASSDGRRRGTEAFF. The CDR3 nucleotides are TGTGCCAGCAGCGACGGACGGCGCAGGGGCACTGAAGCTTTCTTT.

The chain carries TRBV27 and TRBJ2-1, with TRBD1 matching over 9 bases. CDR1 and CDR2 (germline): MNHEY, SMNVEV (reference sequence). J lost 8 bases, V lost 4 bases, and 6 bases had no gene match. This CDR3 is 14 amino acids long. The CDR3 nucleotides read TGTGCCAGCAGTTACTTACAGGGGGCGGATGAGCAGTTCTTC. Protein product: CASSYLQGADEQFF.

The gene calls are TRBV5-5 and TRBJ2-5; 9 bases are a match to TRBD1. The CDR3 has 15 amino acids. Germline lookup yields CDR1 SGHKS and CDR2 YYEKEE (reference sequence). With 3 bases clipped from V and 1 base from J, the junction kept 4 bases outside the gene matches. In DNA form, the CDR3 reads TGTGCCAGCAGCTCCGGGACAGGGTCCCAAGAGACCCAGTACTTC. Protein: CASSSGTGSQETQYF.

V usage is TRBV25-1 and J usage is TRBJ2-7, with unresolved D. This CDR3 comprises 10 residues. The V and J ends lost 10 bases and 4 bases respectively, with 8 bases between them. The germline gives CDR1 MGHDK, CDR2 SYGVNS. The CDR3 DNA sequence: TGTGCCACCTTTTCTTACGAGCAGTACTTC. Protein product: CATFSYEQYF.

The genes are TRBV2 and TRBJ2-3, with TRBD2 matching 10 bases. With V trimmed by 2 bases and J by 0 bases, 2 bases remained unmatched. This CDR3 comprises 16 residues. Germline V gene data show CDR1 as SNHLY and CDR2 as FYNNEI. CDR3 amino acids: CASSELAGVSTDTQYF. CDR3 nucleotide sequence: TGTGCCAGCAGTGAACTAGCGGGGGTGAGCACAGATACGCAGTATTTT. The full variable domain, rest sourced from reference TRBV2 and TRBJ2-3, is EPEVTQTPSHQVTQMGQEVILRCVPISNHLYFYWYRQILGQKVEFLVSFYNNEISEKSEIFDDQFSVERPDGSNFTLKIRSTKLEDSAMYFCASSELAGVSTDTQYFGPGTRLTVL.

The rearrangement joins TRBV7-2 to TRBJ1-4; weak D call: TRBD1 (6 bases). CDR1 is SGHTA and CDR2 is FQGNSA in the germline V gene. There are 16 residues in the CDR3. Trimming pared 1 base from V and 6 bases from J, leaving 15 bases between. In DNA, the CDR3 is TGTGCCAGCAGCTTAGTAGGGGGATGGGTGGATGAAAAACTGTTTTTT. Its translation is CASSLVGGWVDEKLFF.

The rearrangement uses TRBV2 and TRBJ1-4, with 7 bases identical to TRBD1. This CDR3 contains 13 residues. Germline loops: CDR1 SNHLY, CDR2 FYNNEI. V trimming: 6 bases; J trimming: 4 bases; junction bases outside the gene matches: 2. The CDR3 protein is CASRGTVNEKLFF. CDR3 bases: TGTGCCAGCAGGGGGACAGTTAATGAAAAACTGTTTTTT.

The chain employs TRBV2 and TRBJ1-1; TRBD1 is a possible D gene (6 bases). Trimming left V 6 bases short and J 6 bases short, with 17 bases between. This CDR3 contains 14 residues. Germline V gene data show CDR1 as SNHLY and CDR2 as FYNNEI. This chain's CDR3 is CASRLGQRGSEAFF. The CDR3 DNA reads as TGTGCCAGCAGATTAGGACAGCGAGGTTCTGAAGCTTTCTTT.

CDR3: CASSLVGTSGSEQYF. Here the CDR3 DNA reads TGTGCCAGCAGCTTGGTGGGGACTAGCGGGAGCGAGCAGTACTTC. V usage is TRBV5-4 and J usage is TRBJ2-5; TRBD2 matches 14 bases. The last part of the DNA fits TRBJ2-7 better; the J call may be wrong. The CDR3 runs to 15 residues. Per germline, CDR1 SGHNT and CDR2 YYREEE (reference sequence).

The chain employs TRBV19 and TRBJ1-2; D may be TRBD1 (6 bases). The CDR3 sequence is 14 residues long. Trimming removed 5 bases at V and 4 bases at J, with 14 bases between. The germline gives CDR1 LNHDA, CDR2 SQIVND (reference sequence). The CDR3 DNA sequence: TGTGCCAGTAGTCCGGGACAAGCCATCTATGGCTACACCTTC. It encodes CASSPGQAIYGYTF.

The chain couples TRBV11-2 to TRBJ2-1, with 9 bases matching TRBD2. Unmatched junction bases numbered 5, after V lost 3 bases and J lost 8 bases. This CDR3 has 14 residues. Germline CDR1 reads SGHAT; CDR2 reads FQNNGV. Here the CDR3 reads CASSLRLAVDEQFF. The CDR3 nucleotides are TGTGCCAGCAGCTTGAGACTAGCGGTAGATGAGCAGTTCTTC. Combining the CDR3 with reference TRBV11-2 and TRBJ2-1 gives the whole variable domain EAGVAQSPRYKIIEKRQSVAFWCNPISGHATLYWYQQILGQGPKLLIQFQNNGVVDDSQLPKDRFSAERLKGVDSTLKIQPAKLEDSAVYLCASSLRLAVDEQFFGPGTRLTVL.

The rearrangement joins TRBV27 to TRBJ2-2; D not certain. V was cut by 8 bases and J by 1 base, with 11 bases left in between. The CDR3 length is 14 residues. The V gene's germline CDR1 is MNHEY and CDR2 SMNVEV (reference sequence). CDR3 protein: CASRIRVNTGELFF. The CDR3 DNA reads TGTGCCAGCCGAATCCGAGTGAACACCGGGGAGCTGTTTTTT.

Worth noting for this clone: The same CDR3 also results from other DNA sequences found in this sample. This chain links TRBV5-1 with TRBJ2-7; a possible D gene is TRBD1 (5 bases). The germline V gene has CDR1 SGHRS and CDR2 YFSETQ. V lost 5 bases and J 2 bases, leaving 17 bases between the germline ends. The CDR3 totals 15 residues. This CDR3 reads CASSMGQTVPYEQYF. CDR3 nucleotides: TGCGCCAGCAGTATGGGGCAGACGGTCCCCTACGAGCAGTACTTC.